This TCR beta chain comes out of a study of blood T cells in healthy people across ages. Findings and limits, study-wide: Donors of long life had a larger count of naive CD4+ cells and greater diversity than aged donors.

The CDR3 spans 15 residues. Germline CDR1 is DFQATT and CDR2 is SNEGSKA (reference sequence). A note on this clonotype: Its antigen remains unidentified.

Staff drew around 10 milliliters of peripheral blood from each donor. The extraction recovered at least 6 micrograms of total RNA per sample. The authors ran a second PCR of 7 to 11 cycles using a sample-barcoded 5' primer and a J-beta primer mix. All samples gave at least 3 million CDR3-containing paired-end reads. TCRdb ran MiXCR on the 5' RACE reads and lists one entry per CDR3 protein. The sample lists roughly 720,000 distinct CDR3 sequences; less than 70% were seen once. V is TRBV20-1 and J is TRBJ2-7; 7 nucleotides align to TRBD2. The DNA end lines up better with TRBJ2-5; the J call may be wrong. Sequencing was performed on blood. The TCR was taken from a man older than 75 in good health. CDR3 amino acids: CSARVSWEGVQTQYF. In DNA, the CDR3 is TGCAGTGCTAGAGTTTCTTGGGAGGGCGTGCAGACCCAGTACTTC.